What follows are 19 T cell receptor beta chains derived from one specimen sequenced in a study of blood T cell repertoires in COVID-19. The protocol was immunoSEQ multiplex PCR, while the TCRdb copy is restricted to in-frame clones and leaves out a portion. The sample has around 68,000 clones, roughly 82% seen once. Sequenced input: peripheral blood. Every receptor here comes from a man aged 80 or over with active COVID-19.

The chain employs TRBV9 and TRBJ2-7, with 7 bases aligning to TRBD1. Looked up from germline, CDR1 is SGDLS and CDR2 is YYNGEE. V shed 2 bases and J 0 bases; nucleotides not matched to a gene: 2. This CDR3 has 14 residues. The CDR3 spells CASSVRDSSYEQYF. In DNA form, the CDR3 reads TGTGCCAGCAGCGTCCGGGACAGCTCCTACGAGCAGTACTTC.

The rearrangement joins TRBV10-3 to TRBJ1-2; 7 nucleotides line up with TRBD1. CDR3 length: 15 residues. CDR1 ENHRY and CDR2 SYGVKD come from the germline V gene. With V trimmed by 4 bases and J by 0 bases, 5 bases remained unmatched. The CDR3 protein is CAISGGTDANYGYTF. CDR3 bases: TGTGCCATCAGTGGAGGGACAGATGCTAACTATGGCTACACCTTC.

V and J are TRBV9 and TRBJ1-4; 7 nucleotides align to TRBD1. There are 15 residues in the CDR3. Looked up from germline, CDR1 is SGDLS and CDR2 is YYNGEE. Unmatched junction bases numbered 5, after V lost 3 bases and J lost 3 bases. CDR3 in amino acids: CASSELGQPNEKLFF. CDR3 in DNA: TGTGCCAGCAGCGAATTGGGACAGCCTAATGAAAAACTGTTTTTT. Together with reference TRBV9 and TRBJ1-4, the CDR3 gives the full variable domain: DSGVTQTPKHLITATGQRVTLRCSPRSGDLSVYWYQQSLDQGLQFLIQYYNGEERAKGNILERFSAQQFPDLHSELNLSSLELGDSALYFCASSELGQPNEKLFFGSGTQLSVL.

The chain joins TRBV27 to TRBJ2-5; 10 nucleotides line up with TRBD1. Germline V gene data show CDR1 as MNHEY and CDR2 as SMNVEV (reference sequence). The CDR3 totals 15 residues. V was clipped by 2 bases and J by 2 bases; unmatched bases: 2. The CDR3 nucleotides read TGTGCCAGCAGTTTAGGACAGGGGGGACAAGAGACCCAGTACTTC. Protein sequence: CASSLGQGGQETQYF.

The chain employs TRBV4-2 and TRBJ2-5, with D uncertain. The length of the CDR3 is 17 residues. Germline lookup yields CDR1 LGHNA and CDR2 YNFKEQ. V dropped 0 bases and J dropped 2 bases, with 16 bases sitting between them. CDR3 sequence: CASSQDVTQAPQETQYF. CDR3 coding DNA: TGTGCCAGCAGCCAAGATGTTACCCAGGCCCCTCAAGAGACCCAGTACTTC.

The chain carries TRBV14 and TRBJ1-3; the D gene is possibly TRBD1 (5 bases). Germline CDR1 reads SGHDN; CDR2 reads FVKESK. The ends were cut back, 0 bases at V and 4 bases at J, with 16 bases in the middle. CDR3 size: 17 residues. The CDR3, as DNA: TGTGCCAGCAGCCAAGAAGGGACGGGAGCCGGGGGAAACACCATATATTTT. It yields the protein CASSQEGTGAGGNTIYF.

Here the CDR3 reads CATRGTGEETQYF. The DNA for the CDR3 is TGTGCCACCCGGGGGACAGGGGAAGAGACCCAGTACTTC. The gene calls are TRBV7-8 and TRBJ2-5, with 10 positions matching TRBD1. The CDR3 covers 13 residues. The germline V gene has CDR1 SGHVS and CDR2 FQNEAQ. Germline trimming cut 10 bases from V and 3 bases from J; bases unmatched to any gene: 5. Using reference TRBV7-8 and TRBJ2-5 for the parts outside the CDR3, the full variable domain is GAGVSQSPRYKVAKRGQDVALRCDPISGHVSLFWYQQALGQGPEFLTYFQNEAQLDKSGLPSDRFFAERPEGSVSTLKIQRTQQEDSAVYLCATRGTGEETQYFGPGTRLLVL.

The V call is TRBV5-1, the J call TRBJ2-5; possible D gene TRBD2, 6 bases. V shed 0 bases and J shed 5 bases, with 11 bases lying between them. The CDR3 runs 14 residues. CDR1 and CDR2 (germline): SGHRS, YFSETQ. CDR3 in amino acids: CASSLAGEWETQYF. CDR3 DNA sequence: TGCGCCAGCAGCTTGGCGGGGGAGTGGGAGACCCAGTACTTC.

This rearrangement joins TRBV2 to TRBJ1-1; the D is unclear. V lost 2 bases to trimming and J lost 1 base, with 11 bases between them. Germline lookup yields CDR1 SNHLY and CDR2 FYNNEI. This CDR3 has 15 amino acids. The CDR3 DNA sequence: TGTGCCAGCAGTGAACAAACAGACAAGAACACTGAAGCTTTCTTT. Translating gives CASSEQTDKNTEAFF.

This chain links TRBV6-8 with TRBJ2-3, with D maybe TRBD1 (6 bases). V was shortened by 5 bases and J by 11 bases, with 23 bases between the two germline ends. This CDR3 has 15 residues. Germline V lookup: CDR1 MNHGY, CDR2 SAAAGT. Here the CDR3 DNA reads TGTGCCAGCAGTACCTTGGGGAGACAGGTCAGTCTGCAGTATTTT. It yields the protein CASSTLGRQVSLQYF.

The J gene is TRBJ2-7, the V gene TRBV2; 9 bases agree with TRBD2. Germline V gene sequence: CDR1 SNHLY, CDR2 FYNNEI. CDR3 length: 12 residues. With V trimmed by 7 bases and J by 7 bases, 5 bases remained unmatched. CDR3: CASNGLANEQYF. Here the CDR3 DNA reads TGTGCCAGCAATGGACTAGCGAATGAGCAGTACTTC.

This clone was seen only a few times. The chain is built from TRBV19 and TRBJ2-3; 7 bases map to TRBD2. V shed 7 bases, J shed 2 bases, and the junction held 9 bases outside the gene matches. Germline V lookup: CDR1 LNHDA, CDR2 SQIVND (reference sequence). The CDR3 spans 15 residues. The CDR3 here is CASNGAGELTDTQYF. CDR3 in DNA: TGTGCCAGTAATGGGGCGGGGGAACTCACAGATACGCAGTATTTT.

This chain joins TRBV2 and TRBJ1-3; maybe TRBD1 (6 bases). The V gene lost 2 bases and the J gene lost 9 bases, with 23 bases spanning the gap. Germline lookup yields CDR1 SNHLY and CDR2 FYNNEI. The CDR3 is made up of 17 amino acids. In nucleotides, the CDR3 is TGTGCCAGCAGTGAACAGGGGCGGACCGAGCGCGGGGGCACCATATATTTT. Protein: CASSEQGRTERGGTIYF.

In DNA, the CDR3 is TGCAGCGTTGTGACGGGAGAGAATTACGAGCAGTACTTC. This sequence encodes CSVVTGENYEQYF. The rearrangement uses TRBV29-1 and TRBJ2-7, with D perhaps matching TRBD2 (6 bases). CDR1 is SQVTM and CDR2 is ANQGSEA in the germline V gene. There are 13 residues in the CDR3. With 4 bases removed from V and 4 bases from J, the gap between germline ends came to 14 bases.

This clone appeared once. The V and J genes are TRBV7-3 and TRBJ2-7, with 9 bases matching TRBD2. Unmatched junction bases numbered 2, after V lost 5 bases and J lost 0 bases. The CDR3 length is 14 residues. Germline CDR1 is SGHTA and CDR2 is FQGTGA. DNA for the CDR3: TGTGCCAGCAGCAGACTAGCGGACTCCTACGAGCAGTACTTC. Its protein product is CASSRLADSYEQYF.

The CDR3, as DNA: TGTGCCAGCAGTTTATATTCTAGCACAGATACGCAGTATTTT. Protein product: CASSLYSSTDTQYF. The rearrangement joins TRBV27 to TRBJ2-3, with D unclear. CDR3 length: 14 residues. The V end lost 1 base, the J end lost 0 bases, and 5 bases lay between the germline ends. CDR1 and CDR2 (germline): MNHEY, SMNVEV (reference sequence).

This sequence joins TRBV28 and TRBJ1-3; D uncertain. Trimming took 5 bases from V and 0 from J, leaving 17 bases between them. Per germline, CDR1 MDHEN and CDR2 SYDVKM. CDR3 size: 17 residues. The DNA of the CDR3 is TGTGCCAGCAGTCACCCTCCAGGCGCCAACTCTGGAAACACCATATATTTT. Amino acids: CASSHPPGANSGNTIYF.

The V gene is TRBV7-9, the J gene TRBJ2-7; 11 bases are shared with TRBD1. The CDR3 runs to 17 residues. J gave up 1 base and V 5 bases, and 10 bases lay outside the gene matches. Germline V gene sequence: CDR1 SEHNR, CDR2 FQNEAQ (reference sequence). The CDR3 coding sequence is TGTGCCAGCAGCCAAACGGGACAGGGGGTCTCTTCCTACGAGCAGTACTTC. Translated, it gives CASSQTGQGVSSYEQYF. Filled out from reference TRBV7-9 and TRBJ2-7, the complete variable domain reads DTGVSQNPRHKITKRGQNVTFRCDPISEHNRLYWYRQTLGQGPEFLTYFQNEAQLEKSRLLSDRFSAERPKGSFSTLEIQRTEQGDSAMYLCASSQTGQGVSSYEQYFGPGTRLTVT.

The chain links TRBV5-6 to TRBJ1-6, with D tentatively TRBD1 (6 bases). Per germline, CDR1 SGHDT and CDR2 YYEEEE. The CDR3 runs to 16 residues. V lost 3 bases and J lost 9, with 19 bases in between. The CDR3 coding sequence is TGTGCCAGCAGCTCCTGGACAGAGAACAAGGGTTCACCCCTCCACTTT. This codes for CASSSWTENKGSPLHF. The full variable domain, completed using reference TRBV5-6 and TRBJ1-6, is DAGVTQSPTHLIKTRGQQVTLRCSPKSGHDTVSWYQQALGQGPQFIFQYYEEEERQRGNFPDRFSGHQFPNYSSELNVNALLLGDSALYLCASSSWTENKGSPLHFGNGTRLTVT.